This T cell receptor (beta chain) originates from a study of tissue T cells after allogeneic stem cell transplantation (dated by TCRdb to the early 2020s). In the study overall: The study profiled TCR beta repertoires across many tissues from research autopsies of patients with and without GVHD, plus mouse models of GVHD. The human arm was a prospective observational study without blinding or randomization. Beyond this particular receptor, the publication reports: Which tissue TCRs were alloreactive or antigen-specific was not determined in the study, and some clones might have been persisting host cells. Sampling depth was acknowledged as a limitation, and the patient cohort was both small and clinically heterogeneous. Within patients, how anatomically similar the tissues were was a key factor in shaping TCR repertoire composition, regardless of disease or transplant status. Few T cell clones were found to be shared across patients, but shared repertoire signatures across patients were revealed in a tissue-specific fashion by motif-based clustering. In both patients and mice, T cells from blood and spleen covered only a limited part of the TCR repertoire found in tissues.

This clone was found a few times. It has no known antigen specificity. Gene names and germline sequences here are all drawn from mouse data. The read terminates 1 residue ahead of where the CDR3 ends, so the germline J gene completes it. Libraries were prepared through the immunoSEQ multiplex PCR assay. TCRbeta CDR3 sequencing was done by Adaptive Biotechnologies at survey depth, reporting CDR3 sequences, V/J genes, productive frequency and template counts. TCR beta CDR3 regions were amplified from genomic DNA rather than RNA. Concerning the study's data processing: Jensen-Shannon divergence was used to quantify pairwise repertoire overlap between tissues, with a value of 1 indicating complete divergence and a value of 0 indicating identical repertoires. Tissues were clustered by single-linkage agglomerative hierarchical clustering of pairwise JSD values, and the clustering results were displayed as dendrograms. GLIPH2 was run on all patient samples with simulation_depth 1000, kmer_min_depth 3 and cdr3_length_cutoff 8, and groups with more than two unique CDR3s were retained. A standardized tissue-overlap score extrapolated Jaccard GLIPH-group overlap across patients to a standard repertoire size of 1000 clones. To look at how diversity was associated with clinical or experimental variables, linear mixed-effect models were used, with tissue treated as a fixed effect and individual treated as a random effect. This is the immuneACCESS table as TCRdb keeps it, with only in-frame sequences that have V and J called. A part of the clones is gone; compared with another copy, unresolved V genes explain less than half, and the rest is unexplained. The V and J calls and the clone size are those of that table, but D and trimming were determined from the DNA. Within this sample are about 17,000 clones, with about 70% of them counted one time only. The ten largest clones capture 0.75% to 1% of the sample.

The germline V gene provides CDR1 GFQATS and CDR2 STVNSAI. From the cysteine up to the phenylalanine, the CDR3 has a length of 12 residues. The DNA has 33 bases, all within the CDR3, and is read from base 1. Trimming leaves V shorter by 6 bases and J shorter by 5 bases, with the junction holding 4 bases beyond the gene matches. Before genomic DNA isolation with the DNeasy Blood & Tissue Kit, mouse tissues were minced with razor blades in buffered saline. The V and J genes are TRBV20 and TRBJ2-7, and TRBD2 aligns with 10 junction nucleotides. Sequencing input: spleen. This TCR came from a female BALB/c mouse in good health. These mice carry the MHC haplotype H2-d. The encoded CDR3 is CGAAGGAHEQYF. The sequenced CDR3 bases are TGTGGTGCAGCTGGGGGGGCGCATGAACAGTAC.